A selection of T cell receptor beta chains follows, all from one sample in a study of CD8+ T cells in alopecia areata. Profiled with immunoSEQ multiplex PCR; TCRdb holds only in-frame clones, not every one. In the table there are over 70,000 clones, around 65% of which are singletons. Sequences were derived from CD8+ T cells sorted from blood, sampled at week 24, from a patient treated with tofacitinib. The receptors were sampled from a human donor with alopecia areata. Each CDR3 is given with its conserved first and last residue. Each record gives: V gene, CDR3 length, J gene, D gene, clone size, CDR3 DNA, CDR3 protein. A D gene is named only where the DNA matches it firmly. Size is omitted from some rows. Given values are once, few, many or a class for expanded clones.

V gene: TRBV20-1; CDR3 length: 10; J gene: TRBJ1-2; D gene: NA; clone size: NA; CDR3 DNA: TGCAGTGCCCGACCAGTGGGCTACACCTTC; CDR3 protein: CSARPVGYTF
V gene: TRBV9; CDR3 length: 14; J gene: TRBJ1-1; D gene: TRBD1; clone size: NA; CDR3 DNA: TGTGCCAGCAGCGTCCTACAGGGGGACACTGAAGCTTTCTTT; CDR3 protein: CASSVLQGDTEAFF
V gene: TRBV7-9; CDR3 length: 16; J gene: TRBJ2-2; D gene: NA; clone size: NA; CDR3 DNA: TGTGCCAGCAGCAAAACTCCGGGACAAGACACCGGGGAGCTGTTTTTT; CDR3 protein: CASSKTPGQDTGELFF
V gene: TRBV7-9; CDR3 length: 14; J gene: TRBJ1-2; D gene: NA; clone size: NA; CDR3 DNA: TGTGCCAGCAGCCCAACAGAGACTAACTATGGCTACACCTTC; CDR3 protein: CASSPTETNYGYTF
V gene: TRBV9; CDR3 length: 16; J gene: TRBJ1-5; D gene: TRBD1; clone size: NA; CDR3 DNA: TGTGCCAGCAGCGTAAGGCAGGGGGCCCGCAATCAGCCCCAGCATTTT; CDR3 protein: CASSVRQGARNQPQHF
V gene: TRBV4-1; CDR3 length: 16; J gene: TRBJ1-6; D gene: TRBD1; clone size: once; CDR3 DNA: TGCGCCAGCAGCCAAACCCCTCAGGGGGTAAATTCACCCCTCCACTTT; CDR3 protein: CASSQTPQGVNSPLHF
V gene: TRBV4-3; CDR3 length: 15; J gene: TRBJ2-7; D gene: NA; clone size: few; CDR3 DNA: TGCGCCAGCAGCCAAGATTCTCGCGGGATGTACGAGCAGTACTTC; CDR3 protein: CASSQDSRGMYEQYF
V gene: TRBV4-2; CDR3 length: 15; J gene: TRBJ2-3; D gene: TRBD2; clone size: few; CDR3 DNA: TGTGCCAGCAGGCTAGCGGGGGGGGTCACAGATACGCAGTATTTT; CDR3 protein: CASRLAGGVTDTQYF
V gene: TRBV19; CDR3 length: 13; J gene: TRBJ2-7; D gene: NA; clone size: NA; CDR3 DNA: TGTGCCAGTAGTATATCGACCGTTTACGAGCAGTACTTC; CDR3 protein: CASSISTVYEQYF
V gene: TRBV4-2; CDR3 length: 16; J gene: TRBJ2-7; D gene: TRBD1; clone size: NA; CDR3 DNA: TGTGCCAGCAGCCAAGTGGGGACAGGGGAAGTTAACGAGCAGTACTTC; CDR3 protein: CASSQVGTGEVNEQYF
V gene: TRBV4-1; CDR3 length: 15; J gene: TRBJ2-1; D gene: NA; clone size: NA; CDR3 DNA: TGCGCCAGCAGCCAAGATGCGGGGACAGACAATGAGCAGTTCTTC; CDR3 protein: CASSQDAGTDNEQFF
V gene: TRBV5-6; CDR3 length: 14; J gene: TRBJ1-2; D gene: NA; clone size: NA; CDR3 DNA: TGTGCCAGCAGCTTTTTAGGGTCGGAGTATGGCTACACCTTC; CDR3 protein: CASSFLGSEYGYTF
V gene: TRBV11-2; CDR3 length: 16; J gene: TRBJ2-7; D gene: NA; clone size: NA; CDR3 DNA: TGTGCCAGCAGCTTAGATGTAGCAAGAGTCCCCTACGAGCAGTACTTC; CDR3 protein: CASSLDVARVPYEQYF
V gene: TRBV27; CDR3 length: 15; J gene: TRBJ2-1; D gene: TRBD2; clone size: NA; CDR3 DNA: TGTGCCAGCAGGCTTAGCGGGAGCTCCTACAATGAGCAGTTCTTC; CDR3 protein: CASRLSGSSYNEQFF
V gene: TRBV7-9; CDR3 length: 13; J gene: TRBJ2-7; D gene: NA; clone size: NA; CDR3 DNA: TGTGCCAGCAGTCCGAGTGAGGGGCCCGAGCAGTACTTC; CDR3 protein: CASSPSEGPEQYF
V gene: TRBV7-2; CDR3 length: 16; J gene: TRBJ2-1; D gene: NA; clone size: NA; CDR3 DNA: TGTGCCAGCAGTCATAGGACGCCTTTTTCCTACAATGAGCAGTTCTTC; CDR3 protein: CASSHRTPFSYNEQFF
V gene: TRBV4-1; CDR3 length: 15; J gene: TRBJ2-7; D gene: NA; clone size: NA; CDR3 DNA: TGCGCCAGCAGCCAACAACTAGGACGGTTCTACGAGCAGTACTTC; CDR3 protein: CASSQQLGRFYEQYF
V gene: TRBV6-6; CDR3 length: 16; J gene: TRBJ2-6; D gene: TRBD1; clone size: NA; CDR3 DNA: TGTGCCAGCAGTTCCCCGGACAGGGATGGGGCCAACGTCCTGACTTTC; CDR3 protein: CASSSPDRDGANVLTF
V gene: TRBV6-1; CDR3 length: 13; J gene: TRBJ2-5; D gene: TRBD2; clone size: NA; CDR3 DNA: TGTGCCAGCAGCCGGGGGGGCGGGGAGACCCAGTACTTC; CDR3 protein: CASSRGGGETQYF
V gene: TRBV5-4; CDR3 length: 18; J gene: TRBJ2-3; D gene: TRBD2; clone size: NA; CDR3 DNA: TGTGCCAGCAGCTTGGGGCAAGCGGGAGGGCTTCCGCTAGATACGCAGTATTTT; CDR3 protein: CASSLGQAGGLPLDTQYF
V gene: TRBV18; CDR3 length: 12; J gene: TRBJ2-3; D gene: NA; clone size: few; CDR3 DNA: TGTGCCAGCTCACCACCCACAGATACGCAGTATTTT; CDR3 protein: CASSPPTDTQYF
V gene: TRBV4-3; CDR3 length: 15; J gene: TRBJ1-5; D gene: NA; clone size: NA; CDR3 DNA: TGCGCCAGCAGCCGAGCGACAGGATTCAATCAGCCCCAGCATTTT; CDR3 protein: CASSRATGFNQPQHF
V gene: TRBV7-2; CDR3 length: 15; J gene: TRBJ2-1; D gene: NA; clone size: NA; CDR3 DNA: TGTGCCAGCAGCTTAGCACTAGCTTCAAACAATGAGCAGTTCTTC; CDR3 protein: CASSLALASNNEQFF
V gene: TRBV5-1; CDR3 length: 13; J gene: TRBJ2-2; D gene: TRBD2; clone size: once; CDR3 DNA: TGCGCCAGTGGCGGGGGTCACACCGGGGAGCTGTTTTTT; CDR3 protein: CASGGGHTGELFF
V gene: TRBV29-1; CDR3 length: 10; J gene: TRBJ2-5; D gene: NA; clone size: NA; CDR3 DNA: TGCAGCGTTGATACGGAGACCCAGTACTTC; CDR3 protein: CSVDTETQYF
V gene: TRBV14; CDR3 length: 14; J gene: TRBJ2-7; D gene: NA; clone size: few; CDR3 DNA: TGTGCCAGCAGCCAAGACAGGGAGACCTACGAGCAGTACTTC; CDR3 protein: CASSQDRETYEQYF
V gene: TRBV5-6; CDR3 length: 14; J gene: TRBJ2-7; D gene: NA; clone size: NA; CDR3 DNA: TGTGCCAGCAGCTATAGGACGGGTACCTACGAGCAGTACTTC; CDR3 protein: CASSYRTGTYEQYF
V gene: TRBV27; CDR3 length: 14; J gene: TRBJ2-2; D gene: TRBD2; clone size: NA; CDR3 DNA: TGTGCCAGCAGTTTATCCGGGGGGAGCGGGGAGCTGTTTTTT; CDR3 protein: CASSLSGGSGELFF
V gene: TRBV6-4; CDR3 length: 15; J gene: TRBJ2-1; D gene: NA; clone size: NA; CDR3 DNA: TGTGCCAGCAGTGAGTTCGGGGGCATGGGCAATGAGCAGTTCTTC; CDR3 protein: CASSEFGGMGNEQFF
V gene: TRBV2; CDR3 length: 16; J gene: TRBJ2-7; D gene: TRBD2; clone size: few; CDR3 DNA: TGTGCCAGCAGTGAAGAAGCGAGCGGGAGGCCCTCAGTGCAGTACTTC; CDR3 protein: CASSEEASGRPSVQYF
V gene: TRBV27; CDR3 length: 12; J gene: TRBJ2-3; D gene: NA; clone size: NA; CDR3 DNA: TGTGCCAGCAGTTTAGAGGGAGATACGCAGTATTTT; CDR3 protein: CASSLEGDTQYF
V gene: TRBV9; CDR3 length: 17; J gene: TRBJ2-4; D gene: NA; clone size: NA; CDR3 DNA: TGTGCCAGCAGCGTAGGCCCTGGAAGGGTAGCCAAAAACATTCAGTACTTC; CDR3 protein: CASSVGPGRVAKNIQYF
V gene: TRBV4-1; CDR3 length: 15; J gene: TRBJ2-7; D gene: TRBD2; clone size: few; CDR3 DNA: TGCGCCAGCAGCCAAGATGCGGGAGGGGGAAACGAGCAGTACTTC; CDR3 protein: CASSQDAGGGNEQYF
V gene: TRBV2; CDR3 length: 15; J gene: TRBJ1-3; D gene: TRBD1; clone size: NA; CDR3 DNA: TGTGCCACCACTAGTAGGACAGGGGCTGGAAACACCATATATTTT; CDR3 protein: CATTSRTGAGNTIYF
V gene: TRBV11-1; CDR3 length: 13; J gene: TRBJ2-3; D gene: TRBD2; clone size: NA; CDR3 DNA: TGTGCCAGCACCCCGAGCGGGGGCAATACGCAGTATTTT; CDR3 protein: CASTPSGGNTQYF
V gene: TRBV6-5; CDR3 length: 15; J gene: TRBJ2-5; D gene: TRBD2; clone size: NA; CDR3 DNA: TGTGCCAGCAGTTACCGGCGGGAGGGCCGAGAGACCCAGTACTTC; CDR3 protein: CASSYRREGRETQYF
V gene: TRBV2; CDR3 length: 17; J gene: TRBJ2-5; D gene: TRBD2; clone size: NA; CDR3 DNA: TGTGCCAGCAGTGAAAGGCGCCGAGCGGGGGTCCAAGAGACCCAGTACTTC; CDR3 protein: CASSERRRAGVQETQYF
V gene: TRBV27; CDR3 length: 15; J gene: TRBJ1-5; D gene: NA; clone size: NA; CDR3 DNA: TGTGCCAGCAGTTTAAAGTTTAGACAGAATCAGCCCCAGCATTTT; CDR3 protein: CASSLKFRQNQPQHF
V gene: TRBV4-1; CDR3 length: 15; J gene: TRBJ1-1; D gene: NA; clone size: NA; CDR3 DNA: TGCGCCAGCAGCCCCCTTATTGTCTGCCTAGATGAAGCTTTCTTT; CDR3 protein: CASSPLIVCLDEAFF
V gene: TRBV29-1; CDR3 length: 14; J gene: TRBJ1-3; D gene: NA; clone size: NA; CDR3 DNA: TGCAGCGTTGACCCCCAAGGCTCTGGAAACACCATATATTTT; CDR3 protein: CSVDPQGSGNTIYF
V gene: TRBV14; CDR3 length: 14; J gene: TRBJ2-7; D gene: TRBD2; clone size: few; CDR3 DNA: TGTGCCAGCAGCCAACTAGCGGGACTGAACGAGCAGTACTTC; CDR3 protein: CASSQLAGLNEQYF
V gene: TRBV5-6; CDR3 length: 14; J gene: TRBJ1-2; D gene: NA; clone size: NA; CDR3 DNA: TGTGCCAGCAGCCCCTCCCTTAAACTTCCTGGCTACACCTTC; CDR3 protein: CASSPSLKLPGYTF
V gene: TRBV5-4; CDR3 length: 16; J gene: TRBJ2-5; D gene: TRBD2; clone size: NA; CDR3 DNA: TGTGCCAGCAGCTCCCTGGGGGGGAGCGACCAAGAGACCCAGTACTTC; CDR3 protein: CASSSLGGSDQETQYF
V gene: TRBV27; CDR3 length: 12; J gene: TRBJ1-1; D gene: NA; clone size: NA; CDR3 DNA: TGTGCCAGCAGGAAGGGGGGCACTGAAGCTTTCTTT; CDR3 protein: CASRKGGTEAFF